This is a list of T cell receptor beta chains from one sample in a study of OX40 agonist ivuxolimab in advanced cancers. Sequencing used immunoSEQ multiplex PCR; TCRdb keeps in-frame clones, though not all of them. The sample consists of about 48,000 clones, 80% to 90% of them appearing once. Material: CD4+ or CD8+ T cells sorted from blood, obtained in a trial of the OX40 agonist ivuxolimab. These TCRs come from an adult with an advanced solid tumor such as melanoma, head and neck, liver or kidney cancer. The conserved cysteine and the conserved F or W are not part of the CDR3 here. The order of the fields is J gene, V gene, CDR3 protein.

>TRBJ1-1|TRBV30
AWGEILWAF
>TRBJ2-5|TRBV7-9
ASSAGGPETQY
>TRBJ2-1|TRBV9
ASSPSGGLSSYNEQF
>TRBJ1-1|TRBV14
ASSPGLPEAF
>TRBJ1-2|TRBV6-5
ASSIQGGGNYGYT
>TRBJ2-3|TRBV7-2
ASSPIITDTQY
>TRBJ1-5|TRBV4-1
ASSQWGLDSNQPQH
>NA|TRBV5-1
ASSLITSGGYEQY
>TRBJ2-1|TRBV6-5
ASRQGPDEQF
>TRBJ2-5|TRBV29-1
SVEFAGYLETQY
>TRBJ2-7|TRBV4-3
ASSQGTGTYEQY
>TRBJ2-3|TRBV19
ASSGDRGSTDTQY
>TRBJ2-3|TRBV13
ASSLQGTDTQY
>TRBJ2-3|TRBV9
ASGTGDPYTDTQY
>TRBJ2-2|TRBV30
AWGTGGTGELF
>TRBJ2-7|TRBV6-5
ASRRTGVGEQY
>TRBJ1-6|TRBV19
ATAQGQGSTYNSPLH
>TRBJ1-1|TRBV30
AWAVDGNTEAF
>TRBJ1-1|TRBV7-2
ASSHRRQGPNTEAF
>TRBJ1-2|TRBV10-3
AISGDTHSYGYT
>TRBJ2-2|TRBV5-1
ASSLGQNTGELF
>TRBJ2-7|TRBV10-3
AISESGGLKFDEQY
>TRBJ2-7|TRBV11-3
ASSPAGVAYEQY
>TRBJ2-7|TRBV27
ASRLGASEQY
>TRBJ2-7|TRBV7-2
ASSWGLAGGGYEQY
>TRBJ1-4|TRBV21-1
ASSKDDPGLYEKLF
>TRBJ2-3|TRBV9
ASSATAASTDTQY
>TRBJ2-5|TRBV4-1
ASSPTPNQETQY
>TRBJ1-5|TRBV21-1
ASSAQEVGQPQH
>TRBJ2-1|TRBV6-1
ASSELAGAPNEQF
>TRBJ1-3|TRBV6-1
ASSEFHGTSGNTIY
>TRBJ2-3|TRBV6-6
ASSPGLASTDTQY
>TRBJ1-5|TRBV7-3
ASSPTGGGNQPQH
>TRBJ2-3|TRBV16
ASTPLHIDNRSGFTDTQY
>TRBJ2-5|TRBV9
ASNRAGGQETQY
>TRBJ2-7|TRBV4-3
ASSQVTGAGYEQY
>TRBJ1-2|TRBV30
AWILGASYT
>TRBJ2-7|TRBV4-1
ASSQAGTYEQY
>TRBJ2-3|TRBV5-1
ASSLGTSEADTQY
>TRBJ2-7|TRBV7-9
ASSPGGDRTYEQY
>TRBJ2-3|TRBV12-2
ASRSTDTQY
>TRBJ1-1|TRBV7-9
ASREGTGWENTEAF
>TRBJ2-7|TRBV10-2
ASSDVEGYEQY
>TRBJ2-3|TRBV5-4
ASEAGGDTQY
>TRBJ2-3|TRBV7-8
ASSLPRRTSEGHTDTQY
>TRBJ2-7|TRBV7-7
ASSLGSTYEQY
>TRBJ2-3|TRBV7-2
ASSLVGLAGGEDTQY
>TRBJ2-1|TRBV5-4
ASSFEQGNEQF
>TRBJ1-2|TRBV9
ASSKTQTGDYGYT
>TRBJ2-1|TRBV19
ASSITSGASNEQF
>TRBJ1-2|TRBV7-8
ASSLAAADRGYGYT
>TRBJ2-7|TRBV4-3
ASSPLRGLEQY